Listed below are T cell receptor beta chains from one sample, sequenced in a study of blood T cell repertoires in COVID-19. Sequenced by immunoSEQ multiplex PCR; TCRdb stores in-frame clones only, minus some. The table shows a few hundred thousand clones, with around 90% occurring only once. What was sequenced was PBMCs or T cells enriched from blood (not recorded which). Receptor source: a human donor in a cohort exposed to, infected with or recovered from COVID-19 (not recorded which). The donor label of this sample is uncertain. CDR3s leave out the opening cysteine and the closing phenylalanine or tryptophan. Each record gives: V gene, J gene, D gene, CDR3 protein. D genes are given only for firm matches.

>TRBV7-9|TRBJ1-3|-
ASSGVDSGNTIY
>TRBV7-3|TRBJ2-7|TRBD2
ASRVSGNYEQY
>TRBV19|TRBJ2-3|TRBD2
ASSTGTSGDRVTQY
>TRBV19|TRBJ1-5|-
ASIKGEGRGNQPQH
>TRBV3-1/TRBV3-2|TRBJ1-3|-
ASSRNFQGLGNTIY
>TRBV2|TRBJ2-1|-
ASREYNEQF
>TRBV5-5|TRBJ2-3|TRBD2
ASTLGRGRVDTQY
>TRBV5-1|TRBJ1-2|-
ASSPADGGYGYT
>TRBV6-4|TRBJ1-1|-
ASSWAGRNTEAF
>TRBV19|TRBJ1-1|-
ASTPPGDTEAF
>TRBV3-1/TRBV3-2|TRBJ1-5|-
ASSQAGPGNQPQH
>TRBV30|TRBJ2-5|-
AWSSLRGQETQY
>TRBV10-1|TRBJ1-4|-
ASSDRINEKLF
>TRBV19|TRBJ1-1|-
ASSIGEGEAF
>TRBV5-4|TRBJ1-2|-
ASSSEAKNYGYT
>TRBV10-2|TRBJ1-5|-
ASSALAPGQPQH
>TRBV30|TRBJ2-2|TRBD1
AWTGTGSFTGELF
>TRBV29-1|TRBJ1-1|TRBD1
SAGTGMNTEAF